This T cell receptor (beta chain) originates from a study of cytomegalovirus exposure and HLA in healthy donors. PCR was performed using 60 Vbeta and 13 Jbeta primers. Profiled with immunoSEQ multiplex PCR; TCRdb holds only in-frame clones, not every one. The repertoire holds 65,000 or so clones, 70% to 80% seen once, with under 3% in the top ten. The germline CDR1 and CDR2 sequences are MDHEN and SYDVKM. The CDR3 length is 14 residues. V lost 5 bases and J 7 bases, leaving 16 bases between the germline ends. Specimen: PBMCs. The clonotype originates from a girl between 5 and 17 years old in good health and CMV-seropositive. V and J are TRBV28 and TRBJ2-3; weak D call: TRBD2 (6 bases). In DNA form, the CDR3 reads TGTGCCAGCAGTCTCCTCGGAGGGAGGAATACGCAGTATTTT. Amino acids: CASSLLGGRNTQYF.